A selection of T cell receptor beta chains follows, all from one sample in a study of blood T cell repertoires in COVID-19. Assay: immunoSEQ multiplex PCR; the TCRdb copy retains only in-frame clones and omits some. Altogether about 73,000 clones are present, around 77% being singletons, with the ten largest covering 2% to 2.5%. Sequencing was done on a sample of peripheral blood. Receptor source: a man between 65 and 85 years old with COVID-19, enrolled during active disease. The CDR3 runs from the conserved cysteine through the conserved F or W. Each record gives: CDR3 protein, V gene, D gene, clone size. A D gene is named only where the DNA matches it firmly. Clone size, where shown, is once, few, many, or a class for clones that have expanded.

CATSDYRRSIGPGSTDTQYF | TRBV24-1 | - | -
CASSVDEDPGLGGYTF | TRBV9 | - | -
CASSVGQGTGYTF | TRBV27 | TRBD1 | -
CASGERDPTDTQYF | TRBV5-4 | TRBD2 | -
CASSLFGQGADGYTF | TRBV28 | TRBD1 | few
CASSLDSGGTDTQYF | TRBV5-1 | TRBD2 | -
CASSVGSSGLSYEQYF | TRBV9 | - | -
CASSLSGPMNEQFF | TRBV27 | - | -
CSALLAEQYF | TRBV20-1 | - | -
CASSQDGTSGGYRETQYF | TRBV4-3 | TRBD2 | -
CASGLPAGGGHEQFF | TRBV12-5 | - | -
CASSMGTSEDVQFF | TRBV19 | TRBD2 | -
CASSYDGGYEQYF | TRBV6-5 | - | -
CASSGEGLPYNEQFF | TRBV9 | TRBD2 | -
CASMVDRDSHHYEQYF | TRBV10-1 | - | -
CATSDPTGAPYNEQFF | TRBV24-1 | TRBD1 | -
CASSFGEPNTEAFF | TRBV7-9 | - | -
CASSLIAPGLAVALDNEQFF | TRBV27 | TRBD2 | few
CASSSSGTFYNEQFF | TRBV5-6 | - | -
CASSQDSGVLGNQPQHF | TRBV4-2 | - | -
CSVDPGQGYTEAFF | TRBV29-1 | TRBD1 | -
CSVGAGWGMNTEAFF | TRBV29-1 | - | -
CASSPGWGGTDTQYF | TRBV28 | TRBD2 | -
CASSQDAQGKYGYTF | TRBV4-2 | - | -
CASSFSGSLSTDTQYF | TRBV11-3 | - | -
CASSVGEGGTYEQYF | TRBV9 | TRBD2 | once
CASSKPPSQGYTGELFF | TRBV21-1 | - | -
CASSLAANSPLHF | TRBV5-1 | - | many
CSVEGHSYEQYF | TRBV29-1 | - | -
CSVEARQGPYGYTF | TRBV29-1 | - | -
CASSLSWTGVSPLHF | TRBV27 | TRBD1 | few
CASTRTVNTEAFF | TRBV12-3/TRBV12-4 | - | -
CASGRIATGELFF | TRBV25-1 | - | -
CASSQVAGSQPQHF | TRBV4-3 | - | -
CASSLAAGFEQYF | TRBV7-9 | - | -
CASRGAGLSGELFF | TRBV6-6 | - | -
CASSLGDSQETQYF | TRBV5-1 | - | -